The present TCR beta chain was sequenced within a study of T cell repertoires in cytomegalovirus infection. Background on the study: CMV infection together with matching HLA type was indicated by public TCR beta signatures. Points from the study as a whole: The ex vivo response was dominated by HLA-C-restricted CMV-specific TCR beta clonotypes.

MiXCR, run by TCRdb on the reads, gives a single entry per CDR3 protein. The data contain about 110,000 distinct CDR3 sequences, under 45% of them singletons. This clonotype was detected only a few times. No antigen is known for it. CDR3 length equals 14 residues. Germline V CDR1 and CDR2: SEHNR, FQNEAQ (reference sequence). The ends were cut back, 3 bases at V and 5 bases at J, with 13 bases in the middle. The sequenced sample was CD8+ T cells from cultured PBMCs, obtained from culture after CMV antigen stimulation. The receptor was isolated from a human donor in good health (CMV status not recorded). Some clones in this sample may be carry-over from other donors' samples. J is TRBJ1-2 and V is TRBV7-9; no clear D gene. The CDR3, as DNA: TGTGCCAGCAGCTTGGCAGGAAAGGGTTATGGCTACACCTTC. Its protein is CASSLAGKGYGYTF.